This TCR beta chain was captured in a study of shared clonotypes between healthy human individuals. In the naive CD8 group, cells lacked CD45RO and were positively selected for CCR7, so terminally differentiated effector memory CD45RA+ cells were left out. TCRdb's table, derived via immunoSEQ multiplex PCR, lists solely in-frame clones and lacks some. The table shows around 550,000 clones, with about 95% occurring only once. The junction had 4 bases not matched to a gene; V was cut back by 3 bases and J by 2 bases. CDR3 length: 15 amino acids. Germline-derived CDR1 and CDR2 are SGHDN and FVKESK. This TCR was sampled from a woman in her thirties in good health. The chain couples TRBV14 to TRBJ2-7, with TRBD2 identical over 10 bases. The sequenced sample was naive CD8+ T cells sorted from blood. The CDR3 loop reads CASSHTAGGTYEQYF. The CDR3 nucleotides are TGTGCCAGCAGCCATACAGCGGGGGGGACCTACGAGCAGTACTTC.